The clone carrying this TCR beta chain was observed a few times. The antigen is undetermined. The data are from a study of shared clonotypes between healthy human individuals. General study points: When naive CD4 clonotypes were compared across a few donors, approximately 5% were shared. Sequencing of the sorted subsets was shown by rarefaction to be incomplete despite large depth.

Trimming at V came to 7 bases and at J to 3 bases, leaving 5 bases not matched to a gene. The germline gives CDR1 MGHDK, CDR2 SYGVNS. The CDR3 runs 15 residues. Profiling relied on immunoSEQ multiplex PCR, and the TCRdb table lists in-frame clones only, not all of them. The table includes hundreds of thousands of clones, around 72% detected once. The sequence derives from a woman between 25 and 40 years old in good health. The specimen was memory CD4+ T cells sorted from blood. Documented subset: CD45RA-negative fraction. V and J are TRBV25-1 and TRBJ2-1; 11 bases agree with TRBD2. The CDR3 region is CASTSLAGGYNEQFF. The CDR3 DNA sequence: TGTGCCAGCACCTCCCTAGCGGGAGGCTACAATGAGCAGTTCTTC.